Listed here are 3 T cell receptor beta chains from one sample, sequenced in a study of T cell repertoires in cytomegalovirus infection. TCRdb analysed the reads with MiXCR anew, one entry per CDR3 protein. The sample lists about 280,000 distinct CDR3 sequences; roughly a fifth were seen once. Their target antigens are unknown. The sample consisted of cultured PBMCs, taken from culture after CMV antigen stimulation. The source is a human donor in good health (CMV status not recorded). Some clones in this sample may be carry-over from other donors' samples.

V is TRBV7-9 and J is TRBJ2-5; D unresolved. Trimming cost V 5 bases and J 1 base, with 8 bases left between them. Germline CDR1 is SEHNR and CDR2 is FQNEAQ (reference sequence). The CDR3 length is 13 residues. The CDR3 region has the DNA TGTGCCAGCAGCCAAAGTAGCCAAGAGACCCAGTACTTC. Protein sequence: CASSQSSQETQYF.

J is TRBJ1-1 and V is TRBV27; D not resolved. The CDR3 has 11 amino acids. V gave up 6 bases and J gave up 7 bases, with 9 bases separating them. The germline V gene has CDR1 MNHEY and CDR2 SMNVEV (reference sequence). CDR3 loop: CASRLGVEAFF. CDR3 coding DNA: TGTGCCAGCAGGCTCGGTGTTGAAGCTTTCTTT.

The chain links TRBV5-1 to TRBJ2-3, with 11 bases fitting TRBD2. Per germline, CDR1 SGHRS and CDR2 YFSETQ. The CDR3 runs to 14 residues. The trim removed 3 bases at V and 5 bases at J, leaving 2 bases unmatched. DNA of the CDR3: TGCGCCAGCAGCTGGGGACTAGCGGAAGATACGCAGTATTTT. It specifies CASSWGLAEDTQYF.